A single sample is the source of the 31 T cell receptor beta chains below, sequenced in a study of blood T cell repertoires in COVID-19. Assay used: immunoSEQ multiplex PCR; TCRdb lists only in-frame clones, some missing. The sample has over 150,000 clones, less than 85% seen once. The material sequenced was peripheral blood. The receptors originated from a human donor in a cohort sampled during active COVID-19.

The chain is built from TRBV29-1 and TRBJ2-7; perhaps TRBD1 as D (5 bases). Trimming removed 4 bases at V and 1 base at J, with 11 bases between. Germline loops: CDR1 SQVTM, CDR2 ANQGSEA. This CDR3 contains 13 residues. CDR3 residues: CSVVLGHSYEQYF. The DNA for the CDR3 is TGCAGCGTTGTATTAGGACATTCCTACGAGCAGTACTTC.

This chain joins TRBV27 and TRBJ1-5; no clear D gene. Germline V lookup: CDR1 MNHEY, CDR2 SMNVEV (reference sequence). The CDR3 consists of 15 residues. V lost 5 bases to trimming and J lost 10 bases, with 21 bases between them. DNA for the CDR3: TGTGCCAGCAGTCTTGCATACGGGTCCTCCCATCCCCAGCATTTT. This codes for CASSLAYGSSHPQHF.

The gene calls are TRBV2 and TRBJ1-1; no firm D call. The CDR3 is 12 residues long. Trimming pared 6 bases from V and 13 bases from J, leaving 18 bases between. Per germline, CDR1 SNHLY and CDR2 FYNNEI. The CDR3: CASSYSRQAVFF. The CDR3 bases are TGTGCCAGCAGCTACTCTCGCCAGGCAGTTTTCTTT.

The chain joins TRBV19 to TRBJ1-2; 8 positions match TRBD1. Trimming cost V 10 bases and J 2 bases; bases outside gene matches: 6. Germline-derived CDR1 and CDR2 are LNHDA and SQIVND (reference sequence). This CDR3 comprises 13 residues. The CDR3: CATRQGTNYGYTF. CDR3 DNA sequence: TGTGCCACGCGACAGGGGACAAACTATGGCTACACCTTC.

The J gene is TRBJ2-1, the V gene TRBV5-6; 8 bases align to TRBD1. This CDR3 has 18 amino acids. Germline V gives CDR1 SGHDT, CDR2 YYEEEE. The trim removed 0 bases at V and 2 bases at J, leaving 10 bases unmatched. The CDR3 nucleotides are TGTGCCAGCAGCTTGGCAGGGGGCGTCCCCCTCACCTACAATGAGCAGTTCTTC. Translating it yields CASSLAGGVPLTYNEQFF.

The chain joins TRBV28 to TRBJ1-1, with 8 bases identical to TRBD1. Germline V gene sequence: CDR1 MDHEN, CDR2 SYDVKM. V lost 5 bases and J lost 4; bases outside the gene matches: 6. The length of the CDR3 is 14 residues. The CDR3: CASSLTTGGTEAFF. CDR3 nucleotide sequence: TGTGCCAGCAGTCTTACCACAGGGGGCACTGAAGCTTTCTTT.

This clone was observed at least ten times. The identical CDR3 is also encoded by other nucleotide sequences in the sample. The V call is TRBV10-3, the J call TRBJ2-1; no clear D. The germline gives CDR1 ENHRY, CDR2 SYGVKD. CDR3 size: 11 residues. V lost 5 bases to trimming and J lost 6 bases, with 5 bases between them. The CDR3 is CAISLGNEQFF. The CDR3 coding sequence is TGTGCCATCAGTCTCGGCAATGAGCAGTTCTTC.

This sequence joins TRBV2 and TRBJ1-1; D perhaps matches TRBD1 (5 bases). This CDR3 spans 17 amino acids. V shed 2 bases and J shed 0 bases, with 16 bases lying between them. The germline V gene has CDR1 SNHLY and CDR2 FYNNEI. CDR3 bases: TGTGCCAGCAGTGAATTTAGGGGTAGGGGAATGAACACTGAAGCTTTCTTT. The encoded protein is CASSEFRGRGMNTEAFF.

The gene calls are TRBV5-4 and TRBJ1-6; 9 nucleotides line up with TRBD1. From germline, CDR1 is SGHNT and CDR2 YYREEE (reference sequence). The CDR3 length is 18 residues. The V segment lost 1 base and the J segment 0 bases; nucleotides outside the gene matches: 5. The CDR3 is CASSLTTGGDSYNSPLHF. The DNA of the CDR3 is TGTGCCAGCAGCTTGACCACAGGGGGCGACTCCTATAATTCACCCCTCCACTTT.

Here the CDR3 reads CASSAGTLGTYEQYF. The CDR3 DNA sequence: TGTGCCAGCAGTGCCGGGACACTTGGTACCTACGAGCAGTACTTC. This rearrangement joins TRBV27 to TRBJ2-7; TRBD1 might be the D (6 bases). The germline gives CDR1 MNHEY, CDR2 SMNVEV (reference sequence). Trimming left V 5 bases short and J 2 bases short, with 16 bases between. This CDR3 has 15 amino acids.

The rearrangement links TRBV2 to TRBJ2-7; 9 bases line up with TRBD2. This CDR3 is 15 amino acids long. Trimming removed 6 bases from V and 6 bases from J; junction bases left unmatched: 12. From germline, CDR1 is SNHLY and CDR2 FYNNEI. CDR3 protein: CASRNWASGALEQYF. CDR3 DNA: TGTGCCAGCAGGAATTGGGCTAGCGGGGCTCTCGAGCAGTACTTC.

The V gene is TRBV9, the J gene TRBJ1-1; a weak D match, TRBD1 (6 bases). Germline V lookup: CDR1 SGDLS, CDR2 YYNGEE. The CDR3 extends over 14 amino acids. The germline V and J ends were trimmed by 0 bases and 3 bases, with 9 bases remaining between them. This chain's CDR3 is CASSVGWGHTEAFF. CDR3 nucleotides: TGTGCCAGCAGCGTAGGGTGGGGGCACACTGAAGCTTTCTTT.

The chain uses TRBV6-5 and TRBJ1-2; D call uncertain. CDR1 and CDR2 from the germline V gene are MNHEY and SVGAGI. Trimming shortened V by 6 bases and J by 8 bases, and 19 bases separated the two germline ends. The CDR3 has 14 residues. CDR3 coding DNA: TGTGCCAGCAGGTCCTCAGGCCAATCAGGAGGCTACACCTTC. It translates to CASRSSGQSGGYTF.

This clone was counted a single time. The chain links TRBV3-1 (or the pseudogene TRBV3-2) to TRBJ2-7; maybe TRBD2 (6 bases). The CDR3 is 13 residues long. From germline, CDR1 is LGHDT and CDR2 YNNKEL (reference sequence). V dropped 6 bases and J dropped 8 bases, with 17 bases sitting between them. This CDR3 is CASSQTGAIKQYF. Here the CDR3 DNA reads TGTGCCAGCAGTCAAACGGGAGCAATAAAGCAGTACTTC.

V usage is TRBV3-1 (or the pseudogene TRBV3-2) and J usage is TRBJ2-7; 12 bases fit TRBD2. The CDR3 contains 15 residues. The J segment lost 5 bases and the V segment lost 4 bases, leaving 6 bases of the junction unmatched. The germline gives CDR1 LGHDT, CDR2 YNNKEL (reference sequence). DNA of the CDR3: TGTGCCAGCAGCCCCCCTAGCGGGGGGGCGGACGAGCAGTACTTC. Translated, it gives CASSPPSGGADEQYF.

The chain employs TRBV2 and TRBJ1-1, with 7 nucleotides matching TRBD1. V lost 6 bases to trimming and J lost 1 base; unmatched junction nucleotides: 8. Germline CDR1 reads SNHLY; CDR2 reads FYNNEI. CDR3 size: 15 residues. The CDR3 DNA reads as TGTGCCAGCAGGGAGACAGGGTCGACGAACACTGAAGCTTTCTTT. It encodes CASRETGSTNTEAFF.

This clone was recorded a few times. V usage is TRBV4-1 and J usage is TRBJ2-7; TRBD1 agrees at 7 bases. Germline-derived CDR1 and CDR2 are MGHRA and YSYEKL. V lost 3 bases, J lost 4 bases, and 9 bases stayed unmatched. The CDR3 runs to 15 residues. CDR3 sequence (DNA): TGCGCCAGCAGCCAGATCGACAGGGAGACTTACGAGCAGTACTTC. Protein product: CASSQIDRETYEQYF.

The chain employs TRBV9 and TRBJ2-1; a possible D gene is TRBD1 (6 bases). This CDR3 spans 14 amino acids. Germline V lookup: CDR1 SGDLS, CDR2 YYNGEE. The germline V and J ends were trimmed by 0 bases and 6 bases, with 10 bases remaining between them. CDR3 residues: CASSVVVGGNEQFF. Here the CDR3 DNA reads TGTGCCAGCAGCGTAGTAGTAGGGGGCAATGAGCAGTTCTTC.

The chain couples TRBV30 to TRBJ2-2, with D maybe TRBD1 (6 bases). There are 21 residues in the CDR3. CDR1 and CDR2 (germline): GTSNPN, SVGIG (reference sequence). V was trimmed by 3 bases and J by 3 bases, leaving 32 bases between them. CDR3 residues: CAWRPRWETGPSGKDTGELFF. CDR3 bases: TGTGCCTGGAGACCGCGCTGGGAGACAGGCCCTTCGGGGAAGGACACCGGGGAGCTGTTTTTT.

This chain uses TRBV19 with TRBJ2-2, with D possibly being TRBD1 (6 bases). V shed 5 bases and J shed 3 bases, with 16 bases lying between them. The CDR3 consists of 16 residues. Germline CDR1 LNHDA, CDR2 SQIVND (reference sequence). The CDR3 reads CASSPLTGPHTGELFF. As DNA, the CDR3 is TGTGCCAGTAGTCCGTTGACAGGCCCCCACACCGGGGAGCTGTTTTTT. Full variable domain (remainder filled in from reference TRBV19 and TRBJ2-2): DGGITQSPKYLFRKEGQNVTLSCEQNLNHDAMYWYRQDPGQGLRLIYYSQIVNDFQKGDIAEGYSVSREKKESFPLTVTSAQKNPTAFYLCASSPLTGPHTGELFFGEGSRLTVL.

The chain joins TRBV27 to TRBJ2-7; 9 bases align to TRBD1. CDR1 and CDR2 (germline): MNHEY, SMNVEV (reference sequence). Germline trimming cut 0 bases from V and 3 bases from J; bases unmatched to any gene: 3. The CDR3 is 15 residues long. CDR3 region: CASSLSEDRGYEQYF. CDR3 nucleotide sequence: TGTGCCAGCAGTTTATCGGAGGACAGGGGCTACGAGCAGTACTTC.

The rearrangement uses TRBV6-1 and TRBJ1-5; weak D call: TRBD1 (6 bases). Germline V gives CDR1 MNHNS, CDR2 SASEGT. This CDR3 is built from 15 residues. Deletions cut 0 bases from V and 6 bases from J, with 12 bases between. DNA for the CDR3: TGTGCCAGCAGTGAAGCCGGGGGGCAGGTTCAGCCCCAGCATTTT. Translated, it gives CASSEAGGQVQPQHF.

This clone occurred once. The CDR3: CARPGQGRPYEQYF. The CDR3 coding sequence is TGTGCCAGACCGGGACAGGGAAGACCCTACGAGCAGTACTTC. V gene TRBV7-9 combines with J gene TRBJ2-7; the match to TRBD1 covers 9 bases. The germline V gene encodes CDR1 SEHNR and CDR2 FQNEAQ (reference sequence). Trimming at V came to 9 bases and at J to 2 bases, leaving 8 bases not matched to a gene. The CDR3 runs to 14 residues.

The rearrangement joins TRBV5-1 to TRBJ2-7; perhaps TRBD2 as D (6 bases). The germline gives CDR1 SGHRS, CDR2 YFSETQ. V was clipped by 1 base and J by 5 bases, with 7 bases between them. This CDR3 region has 12 residues. The CDR3 reads CASSLWGDEQYF. CDR3 in DNA: TGCGCCAGCAGCTTGTGGGGGGACGAGCAGTACTTC.

The chain is built from TRBV10-2 and TRBJ1-1, with 9 nucleotides matching TRBD1. CDR1 WSHSY and CDR2 SAAADI come from the germline V gene. The CDR3 has 13 residues. The J segment lost 5 bases and the V segment lost 8 bases, leaving 6 bases of the junction unmatched. CDR3 nucleotide sequence: TGCGCCAGCGTGACAGGGGGTGGAACTGAAGCTTTCTTT. Amino acids: CASVTGGGTEAFF.

This sequence joins TRBV24-1 and TRBJ1-2; 9 bases are a match to TRBD1. The CDR3 has 15 residues. J was trimmed by 6 bases and V by 1 base; bases with no gene match: 5. Germline lookup yields CDR1 KGHDR and CDR2 SFDVKD. Written as DNA, the CDR3 is TGTGCCACCAGTGATTTACGATACAGGGGGCATGGCTACACCTTC. As protein: CATSDLRYRGHGYTF.

This clone was seen more than once but under ten times. This chain uses TRBV30 with TRBJ1-2; D may be TRBD1 (5 bases). Trimming cost V 5 bases and J 2 bases, with 12 bases left between them. Germline V gene lookup returns CDR1 GTSNPN and CDR2 SVGIG (reference sequence). This CDR3 spans 13 amino acids. The CDR3 DNA is TGTGCCTGGGTTGAGGACATGAACTATGGCTACACCTTC. Translated, it gives CAWVEDMNYGYTF.

The CDR3 sequence: CASSQAGGGTYYGYTF. CDR3 nucleotide sequence: TGCGCCAGCAGCCAAGCGGGGGGTGGGACGTACTATGGCTACACCTTC. The chain recombines TRBV4-1 with TRBJ1-2, with D maybe TRBD1 (5 bases). V gave up 1 base and J gave up 3 bases, with 15 bases separating them. The germline V gene encodes CDR1 MGHRA and CDR2 YSYEKL. There are 16 residues in the CDR3.

J is TRBJ2-5 and V is TRBV7-6; 13 bases line up with TRBD2. The CDR3 spans 18 residues. With V trimmed by 1 base and J by 3 bases, 8 bases remained unmatched. The germline V gene has CDR1 SGHVS and CDR2 FNYEAQ. CDR3 DNA sequence: TGTGCCAGCAGCTTAGGGGCGTCCGGGACTAGCGGGGAAGAGACCCAGTACTTC. This gives the protein CASSLGASGTSGEETQYF.

The chain joins TRBV9 to TRBJ2-1; 10 positions match TRBD2. Germline trimming cut 2 bases from V and 10 bases from J; bases unmatched to any gene: 9. The CDR3 loop spans 15 amino acids. Germline lookup yields CDR1 SGDLS and CDR2 YYNGEE. In DNA form, the CDR3 reads TGTGCCAGCAGCGTTTCTAGCGGGGGAATAGAGGAGCAGTTCTTC. Its translation: CASSVSSGGIEEQFF.

The rearrangement joins TRBV7-8 to TRBJ2-5; no clear D gene. Trimming pared 8 bases from V and 2 bases from J, leaving 12 bases between. This CDR3 has 13 amino acids. The germline gives CDR1 SGHVS, CDR2 FQNEAQ. This chain's CDR3 is CASGQEVQETQYF. CDR3 sequence (DNA): TGTGCCAGCGGGCAGGAAGTACAAGAGACCCAGTACTTC.